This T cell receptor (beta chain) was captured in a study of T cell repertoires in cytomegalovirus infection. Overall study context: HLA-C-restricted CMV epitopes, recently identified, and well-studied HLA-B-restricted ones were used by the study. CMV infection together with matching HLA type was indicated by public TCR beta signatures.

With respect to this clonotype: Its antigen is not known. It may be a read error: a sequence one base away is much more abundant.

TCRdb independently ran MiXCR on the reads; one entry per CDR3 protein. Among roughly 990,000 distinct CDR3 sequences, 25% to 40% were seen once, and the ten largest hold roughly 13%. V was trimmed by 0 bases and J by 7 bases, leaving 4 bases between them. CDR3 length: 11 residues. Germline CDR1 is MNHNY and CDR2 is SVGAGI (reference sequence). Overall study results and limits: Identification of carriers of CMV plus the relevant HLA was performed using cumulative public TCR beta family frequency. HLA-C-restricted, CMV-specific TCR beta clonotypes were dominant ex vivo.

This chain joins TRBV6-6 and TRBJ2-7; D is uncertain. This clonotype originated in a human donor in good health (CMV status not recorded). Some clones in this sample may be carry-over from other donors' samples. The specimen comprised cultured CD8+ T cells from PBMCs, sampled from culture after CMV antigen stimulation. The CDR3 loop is CASSYSQEQYF. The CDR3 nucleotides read TGTGCCAGCAGTTACTCCCAGGAGCAGTACTTC.